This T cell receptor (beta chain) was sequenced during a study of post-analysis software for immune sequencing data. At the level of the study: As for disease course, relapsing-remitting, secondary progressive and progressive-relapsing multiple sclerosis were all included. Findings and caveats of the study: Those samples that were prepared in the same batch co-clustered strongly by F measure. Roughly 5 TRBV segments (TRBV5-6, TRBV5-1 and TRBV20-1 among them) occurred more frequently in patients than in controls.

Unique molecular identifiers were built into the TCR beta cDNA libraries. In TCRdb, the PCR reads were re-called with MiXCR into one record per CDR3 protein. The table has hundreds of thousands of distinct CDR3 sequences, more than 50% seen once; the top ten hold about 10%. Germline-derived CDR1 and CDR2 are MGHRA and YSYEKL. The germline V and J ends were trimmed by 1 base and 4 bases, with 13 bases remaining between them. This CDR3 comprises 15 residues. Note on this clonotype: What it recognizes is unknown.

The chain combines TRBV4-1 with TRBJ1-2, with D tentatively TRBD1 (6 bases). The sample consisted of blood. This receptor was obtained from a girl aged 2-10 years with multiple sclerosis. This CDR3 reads CASSQVEQGGYGYTF. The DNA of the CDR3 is TGCGCCAGCAGCCAAGTGGAACAGGGAGGCTATGGCTACACCTTC.